These 20 T cell receptor beta chains share one sample of origin, sequenced in a study of blood T cell repertoires in COVID-19. Clones were sequenced by immunoSEQ multiplex PCR, and TCRdb holds only the in-frame ones, with some missing. The repertoire includes about 110,000 clones, approximately 82% of them detected once, and 18% sits in the top ten. The sequenced material came from peripheral blood. The receptors were sampled from a woman aged 55-69 years with acute or convalescent COVID-19.

V usage is TRBV9 and J usage is TRBJ2-7; 15 bases are a match to TRBD2. Germline V CDR1 and CDR2: SGDLS, YYNGEE. Losses at the gene ends were 6 bases for V and 6 bases for J; bases not matched to a gene: 4. This CDR3 has 14 residues. In nucleotides, the CDR3 is TGTGCCAGCAAACCGGGACTAGCGGGAGGCGAGCAGTACTTC. Its protein is CASKPGLAGGEQYF.

This clone was detected a few times. The chain combines TRBV7-2 with TRBJ1-1; D unresolved. Trimming cost V 3 bases and J 4 bases, with 6 bases left between them. The length of the CDR3 is 12 residues. The germline CDR1 and CDR2 sequences are SGHTA and FQGNSA. CDR3 amino acids: CASSFLSTEAFF. The CDR3 bases are TGTGCCAGCAGCTTTCTTTCCACTGAAGCTTTCTTT. Based on the CDR3 plus reference TRBV7-2 and TRBJ1-1, the full variable domain is GAGVSQSPSNKVTEKGKDVELRCDPISGHTALYWYRQSLGQGLEFLIYFQGNSAPDKSGLPSDRFSAERTGGSVSTLTIQRTQQEDSAVYLCASSFLSTEAFFGQGTRLTVV.

This CDR3 reads CAMLGTGFTDTQYF. Written as DNA, the CDR3 is TGTGCCATGCTCGGGACAGGGTTCACAGATACGCAGTATTTT. The chain couples TRBV5-4 to TRBJ2-3; 9 nucleotides line up with TRBD1. From germline, CDR1 is SGHNT and CDR2 YYREEE (reference sequence). With V trimmed by 9 bases and J by 2 bases, 7 bases remained unmatched. The CDR3 runs 14 residues.

The chain employs TRBV27 and TRBJ1-2, with D possibly TRBD1 on 5 matching bases. The ends were cut back, 2 bases at V and 6 bases at J, with 16 bases in the middle. Germline V gene data show CDR1 as MNHEY and CDR2 as SMNVEV (reference sequence). The CDR3 runs to 15 residues. CDR3 in DNA: TGTGCCAGCAGTTTAAGGGTCTCTGGGGGGAATGGCTACACCTTC. Translated, it gives CASSLRVSGGNGYTF.

V usage is TRBV27 and J usage is TRBJ1-3; D not certain. CDR3 size: 16 residues. CDR1 and CDR2 from the germline V gene are MNHEY and SMNVEV (reference sequence). Trimming took 2 bases from V and 0 from J, leaving 11 bases between them. The CDR3 bases are TGTGCCAGCAGTTTAAGAACCCCCTACTCTGGAAACACCATATATTTT. It translates to CASSLRTPYSGNTIYF.

The chain couples TRBV12-3 or TRBV12-4 to TRBJ1-1, with 7 bases identical to TRBD1. The junction had 5 bases not matched to a gene; V was cut back by 5 bases and J by 5 bases. The CDR3 sequence is 13 residues long. The CDR3 DNA sequence: TGTGCCAGCAGTCGACAGGGTGGTACTGAAGCTTTCTTT. Protein: CASSRQGGTEAFF.

The chain combines TRBV10-2 with TRBJ2-7, with TRBD2 identical over 12 bases. This CDR3 is 16 amino acids long. Germline V gene sequence: CDR1 WSHSY, CDR2 SAAADI. The V and J ends lost 6 bases and 0 bases, in that order; junction bases with no gene match: 6. The CDR3 bases are TGCGCCAGCAGGACCCTGACTAGCGGGAGCTCCTACGAGCAGTACTTC. This gives the protein CASRTLTSGSSYEQYF.

The V call is TRBV19, the J call TRBJ1-5; D gene uncertain. CDR3 length: 15 amino acids. CDR1 LNHDA and CDR2 SQIVND come from the germline V gene (reference sequence). Trimming removed 8 bases at V and 2 bases at J, with 16 bases between. CDR3 nucleotides: TGTGCCAGTTCCCCGGGGAGGGAGCGCAATCAGCCCCAGCATTTT. Translation gives CASSPGRERNQPQHF.

The rearrangement links TRBV3-1 (or the pseudogene TRBV3-2) to TRBJ1-6; TRBD1 matches 7 bases. This CDR3 has 14 amino acids. Germline CDR1 reads LGHDT; CDR2 reads YNNKEL (reference sequence). J gave up 5 bases and V 4 bases, and 2 bases lay outside the gene matches. CDR3 amino acids: CASSLTGDNSPLHF. CDR3 DNA sequence: TGTGCCAGCAGCCTTACAGGGGATAATTCACCCCTCCACTTT.

The chain carries TRBV7-9 and TRBJ1-4; TRBD1 is a possible D gene (6 bases). Between the trimmed V and J ends, which lost 5 bases and 8 bases, there was a span of 9 bases. CDR3 size: 12 residues. CDR1 and CDR2 from the germline V gene are SEHNR and FQNEAQ (reference sequence). CDR3 region: CASSLGTEKLFF. CDR3 coding DNA: TGTGCCAGCAGCCTCGGGACAGAAAAACTGTTTTTT.

The chain employs TRBV3-1 (or the pseudogene TRBV3-2) and TRBJ1-1; possible D gene TRBD1, 6 bases. V dropped 4 bases and J dropped 4 bases, with 13 bases sitting between them. The CDR3 runs 14 residues. The germline CDR1 and CDR2 sequences are LGHDT and YNNKEL (reference sequence). CDR3 nucleotides: TGTGCCAGCAGCCGGTCAGGGGCCGGCACTGAAGCTTTCTTT. This encodes CASSRSGAGTEAFF.

The V call is TRBV6-5, the J call TRBJ2-2; 8 nucleotides align to TRBD2. Germline-derived CDR1 and CDR2 are MNHEY and SVGAGI. This CDR3 is 15 amino acids long. The J segment lost 4 bases and the V segment lost 6 bases, leaving 7 bases of the junction unmatched. The CDR3 DNA reads as TGTGCCAGCAGAGCAGCGGGAGTCGTCACCGGGGAGCTGTTTTTT. It yields the protein CASRAAGVVTGELFF.

This clone appeared a single time. CDR3 in DNA: TGTGCAAGTCGCTTAGGGCCGGGACTAGCGGTTTCGGCCAAAAACATTCAGTACTTC. This sequence encodes CASRLGPGLAVSAKNIQYF. The V call is TRBV12-2, the J call TRBJ2-4; the table gives TRBD2 as D, unverified against the DNA. TRBV12-2 is flagged as a pseudogene. The CDR3 spans 19 residues.

This chain joins TRBV2 and TRBJ1-2, with D uncertain. Trimming took 7 bases from V and 0 from J, leaving 15 bases between them. The V gene's germline CDR1 is SNHLY and CDR2 FYNNEI. There are 15 residues in the CDR3. CDR3: CASTWGSGTNYGYTF. The CDR3 DNA is TGTGCCAGCACGTGGGGTTCGGGGACTAACTATGGCTACACCTTC.

The chain is built from TRBV27 and TRBJ2-2; the match to TRBD1 covers 7 bases. The V and J ends lost 5 bases and 9 bases, in that order; junction bases with no gene match: 6. The CDR3 sequence is 13 residues long. The germline V gene has CDR1 MNHEY and CDR2 SMNVEV (reference sequence). CDR3 residues: CASSLQGSRELFF. As DNA, the CDR3 is TGTGCCAGCAGTCTACAGGGGTCTCGGGAGCTGTTTTTT.

CDR3 in amino acids: CASSESKGANIQYF. DNA for the CDR3: TGTGCCAGCAGTGAATCCAAGGGGGCGAACATTCAGTACTTC. The J gene is TRBJ2-4, the V gene TRBV25-1; 7 bases are shared with TRBD1. V trimming: 1 base; J trimming: 7 bases; junction bases outside the gene matches: 4. The germline V gene has CDR1 MGHDK and CDR2 SYGVNS. The CDR3 is made up of 14 amino acids.

V gene TRBV7-3 combines with J gene TRBJ1-1, with D uncertain. Germline assignment: CDR1 SGHTA and CDR2 FQGTGA. V was clipped by 3 bases and J by 4 bases, with 9 bases between them. The CDR3 runs 13 residues. For the CDR3, the DNA is TGTGCCAGCAGCTTCTCAGCGTCCACTGAAGCTTTCTTT. Its translation: CASSFSASTEAFF.

The chain links TRBV19 to TRBJ2-3; D not certain. The V and J ends lost 3 bases and 2 bases respectively, with 12 bases between them. Germline V gene data show CDR1 as LNHDA and CDR2 as SQIVND (reference sequence). The CDR3 totals 15 residues. CDR3 in amino acids: CASSMSLTPTDTQYF. DNA of the CDR3: TGTGCCAGTAGTATGAGCCTTACTCCCACAGATACGCAGTATTTT.

The chain has TRBV19 and TRBJ1-3; 8 bases align to TRBD1. J was trimmed by 0 bases and V by 6 bases; bases with no gene match: 13. CDR1 and CDR2 from the germline V gene are LNHDA and SQIVND (reference sequence). There are 18 residues in the CDR3. The CDR3 loop is CASSSGTGHSRSGNTIYF. CDR3 nucleotides: TGTGCCAGTAGCAGCGGGACAGGCCACTCCCGCTCTGGAAACACCATATATTTT.

This clone came up a few times. V is TRBV28 and J is TRBJ2-7; D uncertain. With 6 bases removed from V and 5 bases from J, the gap between germline ends came to 17 bases. The CDR3 contains 14 residues. The germline V gene encodes CDR1 MDHEN and CDR2 SYDVKM. CDR3 amino acids: CASSSPHERNEQYF. CDR3 sequence (DNA): TGTGCCAGCAGCTCCCCCCATGAGAGGAACGAGCAGTACTTC.